The 3 T cell receptor beta chains given below trace back to one sample, sequenced in a study of blood T cell repertoires in COVID-19. Some clones are missing from TCRdb's copy, which holds only in-frame ones; the method was immunoSEQ multiplex PCR. The profile shows approximately 110,000 clones, around 84% of them singletons. The specimen sequenced was peripheral blood. These receptors were collected from a woman at least 80 years old with active or convalescent COVID-19.

The chain recombines TRBV27 with TRBJ2-3; no reliable D call. This CDR3 is 12 amino acids long. The germline gives CDR1 MNHEY, CDR2 SMNVEV (reference sequence). V was clipped by 3 bases and J by 4 bases, with 5 bases between them. As DNA, the CDR3 is TGTGCCAGCAGTTTCCGTCCAGATACGCAGTATTTT. Amino acids: CASSFRPDTQYF.

CDR3 in amino acids: CATSDYGTDYGYTF. The CDR3 nucleotides are TGTGCCACCAGTGACTACGGGACAGATTATGGCTACACCTTC. The gene calls are TRBV24-1 and TRBJ1-2; 7 bases are shared with TRBD1. The CDR3 runs 14 residues. The germline CDR1 and CDR2 sequences are KGHDR and SFDVKD. Trimming at V came to 4 bases and at J to 5 bases, leaving 6 bases not matched to a gene.

This clone has just one count. This chain connects TRBV9 to TRBJ2-2; 9 nucleotides match TRBD1. This CDR3 spans 16 amino acids. Germline values: CDR1 SGDLS, CDR2 YYNGEE. After removal of 0 bases from V and 5 bases from J, the junction contained 5 bases not matched to a gene. Here the CDR3 reads CASSVAGTGITGELFF. The DNA of the CDR3 is TGTGCCAGCAGCGTAGCCGGGACAGGGATTACCGGGGAGCTGTTTTTT.